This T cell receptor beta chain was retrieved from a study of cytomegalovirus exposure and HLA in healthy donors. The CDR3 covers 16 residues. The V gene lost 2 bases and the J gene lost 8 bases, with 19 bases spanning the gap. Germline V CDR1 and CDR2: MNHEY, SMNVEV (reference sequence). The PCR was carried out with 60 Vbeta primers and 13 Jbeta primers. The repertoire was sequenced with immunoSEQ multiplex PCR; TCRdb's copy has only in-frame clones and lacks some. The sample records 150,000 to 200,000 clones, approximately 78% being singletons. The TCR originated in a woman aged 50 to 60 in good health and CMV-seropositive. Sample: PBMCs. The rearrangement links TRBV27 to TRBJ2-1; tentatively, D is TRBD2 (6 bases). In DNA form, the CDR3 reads TGTGCCAGCAGTTTACCGGGGGTTGGGGCCTTGGATGAGCAGTTCTTC. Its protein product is CASSLPGVGALDEQFF.